This passage covers 21 T cell receptor beta chains from one sample sequenced in a study of T cells and Merkel cell carcinoma outcomes. Repertoires were generated with immunoSEQ multiplex PCR, while TCRdb's copy carries only in-frame clones and drops some. This sample has around 14,000 clones, with roughly 92% found just once. Sequenced: tumor tissue from Merkel cell carcinoma. The receptor source for this set is a human donor with Merkel cell carcinoma.

This clone has just one count. CDR3 loop: CASSKTGAPNQPQHF. CDR3 DNA: TGTGCCAGTAGTAAGACAGGGGCCCCGAATCAGCCCCAGCATTTT. V gene TRBV19 combines with J gene TRBJ1-5; 8 bases are shared with TRBD1. Unmatched junction bases numbered 6, after V lost 4 bases and J lost 4 bases. The CDR3 consists of 15 residues. The germline V gene encodes CDR1 LNHDA and CDR2 SQIVND (reference sequence).

The chain combines TRBV20-1 with TRBJ1-2; D unresolved. Deletions cut 2 bases from V and 1 base from J, with 2 bases between. The germline V gene has CDR1 DFQATT and CDR2 SNEGSKA (reference sequence). This CDR3 contains 11 residues. CDR3 DNA: TGCAGTGCTAGAAGTAACTATGGCTACACCTTC. Protein sequence: CSARSNYGYTF.

CDR3 sequence (DNA): TGTGCCAGCAGCCAAGGGGGGGGAGCTCCCCAGCCCCAGCATTTT. It translates to CASSQGGGAPQPQHF. V usage is TRBV4-2 and J usage is TRBJ1-5; D possibly corresponds to TRBD1 (5 bases). The CDR3 is made up of 15 amino acids. The V end lost 1 base, the J end lost 7 bases, and 14 bases lay between the germline ends. Per the germline V gene, CDR1 is LGHNA and CDR2 is YNFKEQ.

The chain couples TRBV28 to TRBJ2-1, with D hard to call. Germline lookup yields CDR1 MDHEN and CDR2 SYDVKM. The CDR3 runs to 15 residues. Between the trimmed V and J ends, which lost 2 bases and 0 bases, there was a span of 8 bases. The DNA of the CDR3 is TGTGCCAGCAGTTTAGGATGGAGCTCCTACAATGAGCAGTTCTTC. Protein sequence: CASSLGWSSYNEQFF.

The rearrangement joins TRBV27 to TRBJ2-7; 8 bases are a match to TRBD1. Trimming at V came to 2 bases and at J to 4 bases, leaving 7 bases not matched to a gene. This CDR3 region has 15 residues. CDR1 and CDR2 (germline): MNHEY, SMNVEV (reference sequence). The CDR3 spells CASSLRRTGRYEQYF. The CDR3, as DNA: TGTGCCAGCAGTTTACGACGGACAGGGAGGTACGAGCAGTACTTC.

CDR3 protein: CASSLGPNQPQHF. The DNA for the CDR3 is TGTGCCAGCAGCTTAGGTCCCAATCAGCCCCAGCATTTT. The chain carries TRBV7-2 and TRBJ1-5; D gene ambiguous. The CDR3 is 13 residues long. Per the germline V gene, CDR1 is SGHTA and CDR2 is FQGNSA. The V end was cut by 1 base, the J end by 3 bases, with 4 bases between.

The chain has TRBV30 and TRBJ2-7; possibly TRBD2 for D (5 bases). The germline gives CDR1 GTSNPN, CDR2 SVGIG (reference sequence). With 7 bases removed from V and 3 bases from J, the gap between germline ends came to 16 bases. This CDR3 is built from 13 residues. CDR3 loop: CASSRGLHYEQYF. DNA of the CDR3: TGTGCCTCCTCCCGGGGTCTTCACTACGAGCAGTACTTC.

The chain employs TRBV11-3 and TRBJ1-1; tentatively, D is TRBD1 (5 bases). V was clipped by 4 bases and J by 5 bases, with 14 bases between them. From germline, CDR1 is SGHNT and CDR2 YENEEA. CDR3 size: 14 residues. CDR3 sequence: CASSSQGEATEAFF. DNA for the CDR3: TGTGCCAGCAGCTCGCAGGGCGAGGCTACTGAAGCTTTCTTT.

This clone was seen only once. V is TRBV30 and J is TRBJ1-5; unclear D gene. CDR3 length: 12 residues. Germline-derived CDR1 and CDR2 are GTSNPN and SVGIG (reference sequence). Trimming removed 2 bases from V and 4 bases from J, with 6 bases in between. CDR3 residues: CAWSPQNQPQHF. The CDR3 bases are TGTGCCTGGAGTCCTCAAAATCAGCCCCAGCATTTT.

This clone was seen just once. The rearrangement joins TRBV6-1 to TRBJ1-3, with TRBD1 matching 7 bases. Losses at the gene ends were 0 bases for V and 3 bases for J; bases not matched to a gene: 5. The CDR3 contains 16 residues. Germline CDR1 and CDR2: MNHNS and SASEGT. Here the CDR3 DNA reads TGTGCCAGCAGTGAAGCGGAGACAGGGTTTGGAAACACCATATATTTT. This translates into CASSEAETGFGNTIYF.

The table lists this clone with a count of one. The rearrangement links TRBV18 to TRBJ2-1, with 13 bases aligning to TRBD2. The CDR3 has 16 amino acids. J was trimmed by 4 bases and V by 4 bases; bases with no gene match: 4. Per the germline V gene, CDR1 is KGHSH and CDR2 is LQKENI. Here the CDR3 reads CASSLLAGGPYNEQFF. The CDR3 DNA reads as TGTGCCAGCTCACTACTAGCGGGAGGGCCGTACAATGAGCAGTTCTTC.

The J gene is TRBJ1-5, the V gene TRBV18; tentative D call: TRBD1 (6 bases). The V and J ends lost 3 bases and 1 base respectively, with 13 bases between them. The CDR3 has 16 amino acids. The germline V gene has CDR1 KGHSH and CDR2 LQKENI. The CDR3 sequence: CASSPGGALSNQPQHF. The CDR3 bases are TGTGCCAGCTCACCTGGGGGGGCGCTGAGCAATCAGCCCCAGCATTTT.

J is TRBJ1-5 and V is TRBV4-1; no clear D gene. Germline V CDR1 and CDR2: MGHRA, YSYEKL. V gave up 1 base and J gave up 0 bases, with 4 bases separating them. The CDR3 sequence is 14 residues long. The CDR3 spells CASSQGFSNQPQHF. The CDR3 coding sequence is TGCGCCAGCAGCCAAGGGTTTAGCAATCAGCCCCAGCATTTT.

J is TRBJ1-1 and V is TRBV5-1, with a tentative D call TRBD1 (6 bases). V was cut by 0 bases and J by 1 base, with 10 bases left in between. This CDR3 region has 15 residues. In germline, CDR1 is SGHRS, CDR2 YFSETQ. The CDR3 protein is CASSLEGHQNTEAFF. The CDR3 coding sequence is TGCGCCAGCAGCTTGGAGGGACACCAGAACACTGAAGCTTTCTTT.

This sequence joins TRBV18 and TRBJ2-7; a weak D match, TRBD2 (6 bases). This CDR3 contains 15 residues. Germline V CDR1 and CDR2: KGHSH, LQKENI. V dropped 0 bases and J dropped 2 bases, with 11 bases sitting between them. The CDR3: CASSPPAGLTYEQYF. CDR3 bases: TGTGCCAGCTCACCACCGGCGGGACTGACCTACGAGCAGTACTTC.

V usage is TRBV5-4 and J usage is TRBJ1-3; D unclear. In germline, CDR1 is SGHNT, CDR2 YYREEE (reference sequence). This CDR3 has 15 amino acids. Trimming took off 0 bases at V and 4 bases at J, with 11 bases between the two ends. CDR3 DNA sequence: TGTGCCAGCAGCTTGGCCCCGGCCGGGGGAAACACCATATATTTT. As protein: CASSLAPAGGNTIYF.

For this clone: Its ends do not fully match the called genes, so a read error is possible. This chain links TRBV30 with TRBJ1-2, with D unresolved. This CDR3 has 11 amino acids. From germline, CDR1 is GTSNPN and CDR2 SVGIG (reference sequence). CDR3 in amino acids: CAWVNGYDYTF. The CDR3 DNA reads as TGTGCCTGGGTGAACGGCTATGACTACACCTTC.

The chain links TRBV19 to TRBJ2-6; D gene ambiguous. The ends were cut back, 11 bases at V and 0 bases at J, with 11 bases in the middle. Germline loops: CDR1 LNHDA, CDR2 SQIVND (reference sequence). CDR3 size: 14 residues. The CDR3 reads CAVRQSSGANVLTF. Written as DNA, the CDR3 is TGTGCCGTCAGACAATCCTCTGGGGCCAACGTCCTGACTTTC.

The genes are TRBV28 and TRBJ2-7; 7 bases map to TRBD1. J lost 5 bases, V lost 8 bases, and 9 bases had no gene match. The CDR3 is 13 amino acids. Germline assignment: CDR1 MDHEN and CDR2 SYDVKM. CDR3 coding DNA: TGTGCCAGCGTAGAGACAGGGAGAAACGAGCAGTACTTC. Residues: CASVETGRNEQYF.

The chain is built from TRBV7-9 and TRBJ2-2, with 10 nucleotides matching TRBD2. Trimming removed 4 bases from V and 8 bases from J; junction bases left unmatched: 7. CDR3 length: 15 residues. The germline gives CDR1 SEHNR, CDR2 FQNEAQ (reference sequence). The DNA for the CDR3 is TGTGCCAGCAGCTCCCTAGCGGGAGAACTAGGGGAGCTGTTTTTT. This encodes CASSSLAGELGELFF. Looking up the rest from reference TRBV7-9 and TRBJ2-2 gives the full variable domain: DTGVSQNPRHKITKRGQNVTFRCDPISEHNRLYWYRQTLGQGPEFLTYFQNEAQLEKSRLLSDRFSAERPKGSFSTLEIQRTEQGDSAMYLCASSSLAGELGELFFGEGSRLTVL.

This clone appeared a single time. This chain uses TRBV19 with TRBJ2-3; 9 bases are shared with TRBD1. This CDR3 has 16 amino acids. Looked up from germline, CDR1 is LNHDA and CDR2 is SQIVND (reference sequence). Germline trimming cut 5 bases from V and 0 bases from J; bases unmatched to any gene: 6. CDR3 nucleotide sequence: TGTGCCAGTAGTTCAAGGGGACAGGGAAGCACAGATACGCAGTATTTT. Its protein product is CASSSRGQGSTDTQYF.